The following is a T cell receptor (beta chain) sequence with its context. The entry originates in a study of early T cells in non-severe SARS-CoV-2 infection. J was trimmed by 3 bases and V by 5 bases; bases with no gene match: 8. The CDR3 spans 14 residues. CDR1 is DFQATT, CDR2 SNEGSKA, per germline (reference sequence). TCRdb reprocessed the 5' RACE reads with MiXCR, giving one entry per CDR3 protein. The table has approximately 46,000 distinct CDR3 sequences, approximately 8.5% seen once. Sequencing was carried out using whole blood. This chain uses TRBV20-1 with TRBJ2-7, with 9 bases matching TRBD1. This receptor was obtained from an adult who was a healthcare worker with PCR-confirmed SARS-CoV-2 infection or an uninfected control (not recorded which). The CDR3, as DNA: TGCAGTGCTCGAACCGGGACAGGGATCTACGAGCAGTACTTC. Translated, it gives CSARTGTGIYEQYF.